This TCR beta chain was captured in a study of beta chain features in type 1 diabetes. Background on the study: Cells sorted and examined across all samples totaled approximately 100 million.

cDNA synthesis used the whole RNA isolate, giving expressed TCRB sequences. Here immunoSEQ multiplex PCR was the method, and the copy in TCRdb shows in-frame clones only, minus some. The sample shows 25,000 to 30,000 clones, roughly two thirds of them seen only once. Study results and limitations: All four CD4+ subsets from Type 1 diabetes patients carried moderately but significantly shorter TCRB CDR3s. Cells carrying high TCR expression could end up over-represented when cDNA is sequenced.

Concerning this clone: Its antigen is currently unknown.

There are 17 residues in the CDR3. The V end was cut by 0 bases, the J end by 1 base, with 14 bases between. Germline CDR1 ENHRY, CDR2 SYGVKD. The rearrangement joins TRBV10-3 to TRBJ2-3; tentative D call: TRBD2 (6 bases). The sample consisted of Tregs from blood. The receptor comes from a woman in her 30s with type 1 diabetes. In nucleotides, the CDR3 is TGTGCCATCAGTGAGTCAGCCCCGGGAGTGGGCACAGATACGCAGTATTTT. Its translation is CAISESAPGVGTDTQYF.